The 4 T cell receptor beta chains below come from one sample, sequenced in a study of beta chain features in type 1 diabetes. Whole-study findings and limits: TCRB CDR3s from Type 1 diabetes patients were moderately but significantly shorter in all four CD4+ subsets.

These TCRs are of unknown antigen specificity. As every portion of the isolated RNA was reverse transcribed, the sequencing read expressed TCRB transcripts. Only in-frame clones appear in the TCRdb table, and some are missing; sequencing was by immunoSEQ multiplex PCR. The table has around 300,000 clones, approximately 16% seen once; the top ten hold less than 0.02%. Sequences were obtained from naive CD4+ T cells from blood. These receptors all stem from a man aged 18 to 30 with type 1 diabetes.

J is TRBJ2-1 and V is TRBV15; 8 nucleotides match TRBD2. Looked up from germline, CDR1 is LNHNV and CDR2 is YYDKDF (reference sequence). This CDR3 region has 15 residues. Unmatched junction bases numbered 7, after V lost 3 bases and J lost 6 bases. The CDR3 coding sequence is TGTGCCACCAGCAGTGAAGGTAGCGGGGCCAATGAGCAGTTCTTC. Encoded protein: CATSSEGSGANEQFF.

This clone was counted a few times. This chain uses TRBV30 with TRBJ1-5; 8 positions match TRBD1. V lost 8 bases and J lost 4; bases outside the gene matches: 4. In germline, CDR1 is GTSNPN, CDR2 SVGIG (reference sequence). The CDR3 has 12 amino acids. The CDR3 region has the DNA TGTGCCATGGACAGGGCTAATCAGCCCCAGCATTTT. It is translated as CAMDRANQPQHF.

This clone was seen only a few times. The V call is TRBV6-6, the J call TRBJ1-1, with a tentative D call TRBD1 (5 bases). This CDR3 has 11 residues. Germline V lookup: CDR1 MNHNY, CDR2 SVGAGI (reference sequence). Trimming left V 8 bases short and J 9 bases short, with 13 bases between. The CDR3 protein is CASGQDLKAFF. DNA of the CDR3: TGTGCCAGCGGACAAGATCTAAAAGCTTTCTTT.

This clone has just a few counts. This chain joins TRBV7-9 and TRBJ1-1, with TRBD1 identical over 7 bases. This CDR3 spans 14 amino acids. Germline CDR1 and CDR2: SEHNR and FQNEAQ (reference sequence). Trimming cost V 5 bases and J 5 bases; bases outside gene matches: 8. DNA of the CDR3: TGTGCCAGCAGCCAACAGGGGCCGGGGACTGAAGCTTTCTTT. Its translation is CASSQQGPGTEAFF.